Here is one T cell receptor beta chain with its context. Source study methods: Reference gene primer amplification gave estimated nucleated cell counts. The protocol was immunoSEQ multiplex PCR, while the TCRdb copy is restricted to in-frame clones and leaves out a portion. V, J and clone size are taken as reported in that table, and D and trimming were inferred from the DNA itself. The table includes 130,000 or so clones, approximately 86% detected once. This entry belongs to a study of blood T cell repertoires in COVID-19. The overall study: Samples came from the United States, Italy and Spain, spanning acute and convalescent COVID-19. Sample material is recorded as cDNA or gDNA derived from T cells, B-cell-depleted T cells, or PBMCs.

Germline V lookup: CDR1 LNHDA, CDR2 SQIVND (reference sequence). This CDR3 comprises 14 residues. V lost 3 bases and J 2 bases, leaving 7 bases between the germline ends. This clonotype was obtained from a woman in her sixties or seventies with acute or convalescent COVID-19. The source material was peripheral blood. The gene calls are TRBV19 and TRBJ1-4, with D uncertain. The CDR3 DNA sequence: TGTGCCAGTAGTATCGCGGTGACTAATGAAAAACTGTTTTTT. Its translation: CASSIAVTNEKLFF.